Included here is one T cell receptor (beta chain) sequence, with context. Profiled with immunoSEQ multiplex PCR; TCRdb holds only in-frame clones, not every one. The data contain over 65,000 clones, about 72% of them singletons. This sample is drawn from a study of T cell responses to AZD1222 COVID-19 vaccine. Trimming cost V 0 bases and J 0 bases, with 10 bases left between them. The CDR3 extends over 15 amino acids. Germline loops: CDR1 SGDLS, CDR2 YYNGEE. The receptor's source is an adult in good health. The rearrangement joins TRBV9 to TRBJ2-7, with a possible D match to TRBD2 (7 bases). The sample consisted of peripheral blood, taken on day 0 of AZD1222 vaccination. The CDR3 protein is CASSVGGGLSYEQYF. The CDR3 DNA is TGTGCCAGCAGCGTAGGGGGGGGCCTCTCCTACGAGCAGTACTTC.